Listed here are 11 T cell receptor beta chains from one sample, sequenced in a study. Using its own MiXCR run on the 5' RACE reads, TCRdb lists one record per CDR3 protein. The table lists 40,000 to 65,000 distinct CDR3 sequences, approximately 25% of them singletons. Sequenced: tumor-infiltrating naive CD4+ T cells sorted from the breast tumor. Regarding subset: naive CD4+ T cells, CD4+CD45RA+CD25-. The receptor set was obtained from a female donor with breast cancer.

This clonotype was observed a handful of times. The rearrangement links TRBV6-2 or TRBV6-3 to TRBJ1-6; D is uncertain. CDR3 length equals 14 residues. CDR1 and CDR2 from the germline V gene are MNHEY and SVGEGT. V was shortened by 5 bases and J by 8 bases, with 13 bases between the two germline ends. The CDR3, as DNA: TGTGCCAGCAGTGATCACCACCAGTATTCACCCCTCCACTTT. It yields the protein CASSDHHQYSPLHF.

V is TRBV6-2 or TRBV6-3 and J is TRBJ2-7, with 7 bases lining up with TRBD1. Germline lookup yields CDR1 MNHEY and CDR2 SVGEGT. The CDR3 sequence is 15 residues long. V shed 5 bases and J 4 bases; nucleotides not matched to a gene: 11. CDR3 in amino acids: CASSGRDSSSYEQYF. CDR3 coding DNA: TGTGCCAGCAGTGGTCGGGACAGCTCCTCGTACGAGCAGTACTTC.

The chain uses TRBV24-1 and TRBJ2-5; D is unresolved. Trimming stripped 1 base from V and 4 bases from J, with 3 bases between. CDR3 length equals 12 residues. CDR1 is KGHDR and CDR2 is SFDVKD in the germline V gene. CDR3 DNA: TGTGCCACCAGTGATTTAAGAGAGACCCAGTACTTC. This gives the protein CATSDLRETQYF.

CDR3 residues: CASSKRDYSYEQYF. CDR3 sequence (DNA): TGTGCCAGCAGCAAACGGGACTACTCCTACGAGCAGTACTTC. The genes are TRBV27 and TRBJ2-7; TRBD2 matches 7 bases. The CDR3 sequence is 14 residues long. J gave up 0 bases and V 6 bases, and 5 bases lay outside the gene matches. The germline V gene encodes CDR1 MNHEY and CDR2 SMNVEV (reference sequence).

J is TRBJ2-5 and V is TRBV15, with D possibly TRBD2 on 5 matching bases. This CDR3 contains 13 residues. V was cut by 7 bases and J by 5 bases, with 14 bases left in between. Germline CDR1 LNHNV, CDR2 YYDKDF (reference sequence). CDR3 in DNA: TGTGCCACCAACGGAGAGGGAATGGAGACCCAGTACTTC. Its protein is CATNGEGMETQYF. Drawing the rest from reference TRBV15 and TRBJ2-5, the complete variable domain is DAMVIQNPRYQVTQFGKPVTLSCSQTLNHNVMYWYQQKSSQAPKLLFHYYDKDFNNEADTPDNFQSRRPNTSFCFLDIRSPGLGDTAMYLCATNGEGMETQYFGPGTRLLVL.

The V and J genes are TRBV2 and TRBJ2-3; 8 positions match TRBD2. The CDR3 covers 16 residues. J lost 3 bases, V lost 0 bases, and 5 bases had no gene match. CDR1 SNHLY and CDR2 FYNNEI come from the germline V gene. Here the CDR3 reads CASSEAGSGITDTQYF. The CDR3 coding sequence is TGTGCCAGCAGTGAAGCGGGTAGCGGGATTACAGATACGCAGTATTTT.

The V gene is TRBV6-5, the J gene TRBJ1-5, with D hard to call. The CDR3 extends over 12 amino acids. Trimming cost V 5 bases and J 6 bases, with 8 bases left between them. Germline loops: CDR1 MNHEY, CDR2 SVGAGI. This chain's CDR3 is CASSALPQPQHF. The CDR3 coding sequence is TGTGCCAGCAGTGCCCTCCCTCAGCCCCAGCATTTT.

This clonotype was picked up a small number of times. The V call is TRBV7-3, the J call TRBJ2-3; D gene unclear. The CDR3 has 13 amino acids. From germline, CDR1 is SGHTA and CDR2 FQGTGA. Between the trimmed V and J ends, which lost 2 bases and 5 bases, there was a span of 8 bases. As DNA, the CDR3 is TGTGCCAGCAGCTTAGAACCCCTAGATACGCAGTATTTT. Its translation: CASSLEPLDTQYF. Full variable domain (missing parts from reference TRBV7-3 and TRBJ2-3): GAGVSQTPSNKVTEKGKYVELRCDPISGHTALYWYRQSLGQGPEFLIYFQGTGAADDSGLPNDRFFAVRPEGSVSTLKIQRTERGDSAVYLCASSLEPLDTQYFGPGTRLTVL.

This clonotype has more than one count but fewer than ten. CDR3 nucleotide sequence: TGCAGTGCCGTCGGTAGTAATGAGCAGTTCTTC. It codes for CSAVGSNEQFF. The chain combines TRBV20-1 with TRBJ2-1; no clear D gene. Per germline, CDR1 DFQATT and CDR2 SNEGSKA (reference sequence). The CDR3 has 11 amino acids. V was pared by 6 bases and J by 7 bases, with 10 bases between.

This clonotype was recorded a few times. This chain uses TRBV9 with TRBJ2-6; 7 nucleotides agree with TRBD1. Germline CDR1 SGDLS, CDR2 YYNGEE. The CDR3 loop spans 18 amino acids. After removal of 4 bases from V and 0 bases from J, the junction contained 10 bases not matched to a gene. CDR3: CASSPRQGGLSGANVLTF. CDR3 coding DNA: TGTGCCAGCAGCCCCCGACAGGGCGGCCTCTCTGGGGCCAACGTCCTGACTTTC.

This clonotype has a handful of counts. This chain links TRBV9 with TRBJ1-2; TRBD1 is a possible D gene (6 bases). CDR1 SGDLS and CDR2 YYNGEE come from the germline V gene. The V end was cut by 0 bases, the J end by 8 bases, with 14 bases between. The CDR3 totals 14 residues. DNA of the CDR3: TGTGCCAGCAGCGTAGAGGTCAGGGGAGAAGGCTACACCTTC. It yields the protein CASSVEVRGEGYTF.